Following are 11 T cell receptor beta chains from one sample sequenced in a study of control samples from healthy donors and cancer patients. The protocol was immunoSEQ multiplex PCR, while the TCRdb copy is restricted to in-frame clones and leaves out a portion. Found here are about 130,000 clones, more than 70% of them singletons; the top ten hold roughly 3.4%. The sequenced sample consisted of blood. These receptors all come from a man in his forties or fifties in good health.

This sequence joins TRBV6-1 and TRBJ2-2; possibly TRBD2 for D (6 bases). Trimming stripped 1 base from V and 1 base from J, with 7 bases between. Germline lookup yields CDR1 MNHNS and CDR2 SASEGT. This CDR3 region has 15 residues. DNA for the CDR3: TGTGCCAGCAGTGAAGGGCGGGGGAACACCGGGGAGCTGTTTTTT. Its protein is CASSEGRGNTGELFF.

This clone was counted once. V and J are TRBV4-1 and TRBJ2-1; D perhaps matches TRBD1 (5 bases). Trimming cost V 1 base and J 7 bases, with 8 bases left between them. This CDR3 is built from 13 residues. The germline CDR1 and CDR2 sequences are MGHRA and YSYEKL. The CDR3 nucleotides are TGCGCCAGCAGCCAAGTAGGGGCGAATGAGCAGTTCTTC. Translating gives CASSQVGANEQFF.

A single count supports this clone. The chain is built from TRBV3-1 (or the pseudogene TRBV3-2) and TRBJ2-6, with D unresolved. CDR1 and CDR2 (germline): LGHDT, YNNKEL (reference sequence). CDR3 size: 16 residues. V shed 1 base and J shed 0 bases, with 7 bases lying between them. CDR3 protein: CASSQGRPSGANVLTF. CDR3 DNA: TGTGCCAGCAGCCAAGGACGTCCCTCTGGGGCCAACGTCCTGACTTTC.

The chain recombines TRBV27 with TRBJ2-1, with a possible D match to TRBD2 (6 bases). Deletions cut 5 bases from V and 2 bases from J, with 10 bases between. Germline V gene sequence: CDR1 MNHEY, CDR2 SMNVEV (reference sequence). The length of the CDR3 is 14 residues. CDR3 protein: CASSPWGAYNEQFF. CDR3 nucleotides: TGTGCCAGCAGTCCTTGGGGGGCCTACAATGAGCAGTTCTTC.

As DNA, the CDR3 is TGTGCCAGCAGCGTAGGTAGGGTGACAGGAGACCACACTGAAGCTTTCTTT. This sequence encodes CASSVGRVTGDHTEAFF. The V gene is TRBV9, the J gene TRBJ1-1; TRBD1 might be the D (6 bases). Germline V gene data show CDR1 as SGDLS and CDR2 as YYNGEE. Deletions cut 0 bases from V and 3 bases from J, with 18 bases between. This CDR3 has 17 amino acids.

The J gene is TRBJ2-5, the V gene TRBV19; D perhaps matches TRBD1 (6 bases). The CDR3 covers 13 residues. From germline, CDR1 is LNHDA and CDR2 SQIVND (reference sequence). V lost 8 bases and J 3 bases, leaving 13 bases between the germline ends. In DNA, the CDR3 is TGTGCCAGTTCTACAGGGTTCGAAGAGACCCAGTACTTC. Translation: CASSTGFEETQYF.

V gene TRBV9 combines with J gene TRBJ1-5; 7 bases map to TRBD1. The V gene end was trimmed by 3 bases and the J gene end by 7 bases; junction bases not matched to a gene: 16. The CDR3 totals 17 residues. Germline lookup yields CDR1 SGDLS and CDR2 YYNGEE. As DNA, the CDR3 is TGTGCCAGCAGCGCCGAAAGTCCCGGGACAGCGAGACAGCCCCAGCATTTT. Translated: CASSAESPGTARQPQHF.

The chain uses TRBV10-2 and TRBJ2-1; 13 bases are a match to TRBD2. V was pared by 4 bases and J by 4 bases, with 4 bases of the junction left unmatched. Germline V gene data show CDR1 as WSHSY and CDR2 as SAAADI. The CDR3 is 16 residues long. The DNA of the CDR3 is TGCGCCAGCAGTGGGACTAGCGGGGGACCGTACAATGAGCAGTTCTTC. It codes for CASSGTSGGPYNEQFF.

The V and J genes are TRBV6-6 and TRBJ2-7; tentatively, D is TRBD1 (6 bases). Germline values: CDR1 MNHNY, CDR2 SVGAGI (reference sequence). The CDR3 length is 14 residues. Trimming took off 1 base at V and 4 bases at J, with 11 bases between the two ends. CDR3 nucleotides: TGTGCCAGCAGTTACTTCAGGGGTGGTTACGAGCAGTACTTC. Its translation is CASSYFRGGYEQYF.

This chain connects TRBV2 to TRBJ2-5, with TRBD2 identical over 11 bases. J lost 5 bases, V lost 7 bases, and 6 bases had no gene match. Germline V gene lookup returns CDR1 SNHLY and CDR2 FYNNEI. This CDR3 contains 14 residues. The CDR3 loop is CASKLAGGSETQYF. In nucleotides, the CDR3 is TGTGCCAGCAAGCTAGCGGGGGGATCGGAGACCCAGTACTTC.

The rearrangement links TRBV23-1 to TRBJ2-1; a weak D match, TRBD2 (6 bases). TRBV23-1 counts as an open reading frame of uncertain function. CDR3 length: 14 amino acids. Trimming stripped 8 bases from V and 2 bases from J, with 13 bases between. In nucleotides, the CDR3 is TGCGCCAGCGGCCGGGACTCCACCTACAATGAGCAGTTCTTC. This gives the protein CASGRDSTYNEQFF.